A selection of T cell receptor beta chains follows, all from one sample in a study of T cells after yellow fever vaccination. TCRdb redid the calling of the 5' RACE reads with MiXCR, one entry per CDR3 protein. The data contain 500,000 to 650,000 distinct CDR3 sequences, less than 20% of them singletons. The material sequenced was PBMCs, taken about 5 days after the first yellow fever vaccination. These receptors were taken from a man aged 18 to 29 who received the YFV17D yellow fever vaccine. Both conserved end residues are part of each CDR3. The D gene is left open where the match is weak. The listing skips clone size in some rows; elsewhere it reads once, few, many or a size class.

V gene	J gene	D gene	clone size	CDR3 protein	CDR3 DNA
TRBV7-6	TRBJ2-3	TRBD1	many	CASSPRTGADTQYF	TGTGCCAGCAGCCCCCGGACAGGAGCAGATACGCAGTATTTT
TRBV12-3/TRBV12-4	TRBJ2-7	-	-	CASGSAGRSEQYF	TGTGCCAGCGGCTCGGCCGGGCGGAGCGAGCAGTACTTC
TRBV5-6	TRBJ1-5	TRBD1	few	CASSFSGTGVGQPQHF	TGTGCCAGCAGCTTCTCCGGGACAGGGGTAGGTCAGCCCCAGCATTTT
TRBV7-9	TRBJ1-2	-	-	CASGLNGYTF	TGTGCCAGCGGATTAAATGGCTACACCTTC
TRBV6-2/TRBV6-3	TRBJ2-2	-	few	CASSFPDFTGELFF	TGTGCCAGCAGTTTCCCGGACTTTACCGGGGAGCTGTTTTTT
TRBV28	TRBJ1-1	-	many	CASSFQNTEAFF	TGTGCCAGCAGTTTCCAGAACACTGAAGCTTTCTTT
TRBV7-9	TRBJ1-5	-	-	CASSEGWANQPQHF	TGTGCCAGCAGCGAGGGGTGGGCGAATCAGCCCCAGCATTTT
TRBV20-1	TRBJ1-6	-	few	CSATDRSPMALHF	TGCAGTGCAACCGACAGGAGCCCTATGGCCCTCCACTTT
TRBV29-1	TRBJ1-4	TRBD1	-	CSVTGGANEKLFF	TGCAGCGTTACAGGGGGCGCGAATGAAAAACTGTTTTTT
TRBV3-1	TRBJ2-3	-	-	CASSRAGESTDTQYF	TGTGCCAGCAGTCGAGCAGGGGAAAGCACAGATACGCAGTATTTT
TRBV4-3	TRBJ2-1	-	-	CASSPTPAPSYNEQFF	TGCGCCAGCAGCCCGACACCTGCCCCCTCCTACAATGAGCAGTTCTTC
TRBV20-1	TRBJ1-6	-	-	CSARVGISPLHF	TGCAGTGCTAGAGTCGGGATTTCACCCCTCCACTTT
TRBV4-3	TRBJ1-4	-	-	CASSQVGGEKLFF	TGCGCCAGCAGCCAAGTGGGGGGTGAAAAACTGTTTTTT
TRBV4-3	TRBJ2-7	-	-	CTSSQEIRGRLNEQYF	TGCACCAGCAGCCAAGAGATCCGGGGGCGCTTGAACGAGCAGTACTTC
TRBV29-1	TRBJ1-2	TRBD1	many	CSEGQGYGYTF	TGCAGCGAGGGACAGGGATATGGCTACACCTTC
TRBV9	TRBJ1-2	-	few	CASSVGLTNYGYTF	TGTGCCAGCAGCGTAGGGCTCACTAACTATGGCTACACCTTC
TRBV20-1	TRBJ2-2	-	few	CSAKHTSGTGELFF	TGCAGTGCTAAACATACATCGGGCACCGGGGAGCTGTTTTTT
TRBV3-1	TRBJ2-3	-	-	CASSPTGHLGTDTQYF	TGTGCCAGCAGCCCAACAGGGCACCTTGGCACAGATACGCAGTATTTT
TRBV20-1	TRBJ1-2	TRBD1	-	CSAGAGQETFNYGYTF	TGCAGTGCTGGGGCAGGACAGGAGACTTTTAACTATGGCTACACCTTC
TRBV4-3	TRBJ2-1	-	once	CASSQEPGPSSYNEQFF	TGCGCCAGCAGCCAAGAGCCGGGACCGAGCTCCTACAATGAGCAGTTCTTC
TRBV20-1	TRBJ1-2	TRBD1	-	CSSQGGNYGYTF	TGCAGTTCACAGGGGGGTAACTATGGCTACACCTTC
TRBV7-9	TRBJ2-5	TRBD1	few	CASRKDRGPETQYF	TGTGCCAGCAGGAAGGACAGGGGTCCAGAGACCCAGTACTTC
TRBV3-1	TRBJ2-7	-	few	CASSQDRQKAYEQYF	TGTGCCAGCAGCCAAGATCGACAGAAAGCCTACGAGCAGTACTTC
TRBV20-1	TRBJ2-5	-	-	CSARDPTSGEKETQYF	TGCAGTGCTAGAGATCCCACCTCGGGGGAAAAAGAGACCCAGTACTTC
TRBV20-1	TRBJ1-4	TRBD1	-	CSARMRTGDEKLFF	TGCAGTGCTAGAATGAGGACAGGGGATGAAAAACTGTTTTTT
TRBV7-9	TRBJ1-4	-	few	CASSPGRGSTNEKLFF	TGTGCCAGCAGCCCGGGGAGGGGGTCAACTAATGAAAAACTGTTTTTT
TRBV5-6	TRBJ2-1	TRBD2	many	CATERGGNEQFF	TGTGCCACCGAGCGGGGGGGCAATGAGCAGTTCTTC
TRBV20-1	TRBJ2-3	TRBD2	-	CSARGPSGSNTQYF	TGCAGTGCTAGAGGACCTAGCGGGAGTAATACGCAGTATTTT
TRBV20-1	TRBJ1-5	-	-	CSARPGRRQPQHF	TGCAGTGCTAGACCGGGCCGGAGGCAGCCCCAGCATTTT
TRBV30	TRBJ2-7	TRBD1	-	CAWSTGTGSYEQYF	TGTGCCTGGAGTACCGGGACAGGGTCCTACGAGCAGTACTTC
TRBV29-1	TRBJ2-7	TRBD1	many	CSVDTGTGGREQYF	TGCAGCGTTGATACCGGGACAGGGGGCCGCGAGCAGTACTTC
TRBV5-1	TRBJ1-5	-	-	CASPGVYNQPQHF	TGCGCCAGCCCAGGGGTTTACAATCAGCCCCAGCATTTT
TRBV7-2	TRBJ2-5	-	-	CASSLGSIKETQYF	TGTGCCAGCAGCTTAGGATCTATCAAAGAGACCCAGTACTTC
TRBV11-1	TRBJ2-7	-	few	CASSPIPYEQYF	TGTGCCAGCAGCCCGATTCCCTACGAGCAGTACTTC
TRBV7-9	TRBJ1-2	-	-	CASSLDDSNYGYTF	TGTGCCAGCAGCTTGGATGATTCTAACTATGGCTACACCTTC
TRBV2	TRBJ2-1	TRBD1	few	CARRQGAFSEQFF	TGTGCCAGAAGACAGGGGGCTTTCTCTGAGCAGTTCTTC
TRBV7-9	TRBJ1-4	-	-	CASSPLGGINEKLFF	TGTGCCAGCAGCCCCTTAGGGGGAATAAATGAAAAACTGTTTTTT
TRBV4-2	TRBJ1-1	-	-	CASSTGLGDLTFF	TGTGCCAGCTCTACGGGCTTGGGGGACCTCACTTTCTTT
TRBV7-8	TRBJ2-2	-	-	CASSLKRQKVTGELFF	TGTGCCAGCAGCTTAAAAAGGCAGAAAGTCACCGGGGAGCTGTTTTTT
TRBV4-2	TRBJ1-2	-	-	CASSQDPGVGGLYGYTF	TGTGCCAGCAGCCAAGATCCTGGGGTGGGGGGGCTGTACGGCTACACCTTC
TRBV15	TRBJ2-2	-	few	CATSRDRAGAAGELFF	TGTGCCACCAGCAGAGATAGGGCAGGGGCCGCCGGGGAGCTGTTTTTT
TRBV15	TRBJ2-1	-	many	CATSRDSDEQFF	TGTGCCACCAGCAGAGATTCGGATGAGCAGTTCTTC